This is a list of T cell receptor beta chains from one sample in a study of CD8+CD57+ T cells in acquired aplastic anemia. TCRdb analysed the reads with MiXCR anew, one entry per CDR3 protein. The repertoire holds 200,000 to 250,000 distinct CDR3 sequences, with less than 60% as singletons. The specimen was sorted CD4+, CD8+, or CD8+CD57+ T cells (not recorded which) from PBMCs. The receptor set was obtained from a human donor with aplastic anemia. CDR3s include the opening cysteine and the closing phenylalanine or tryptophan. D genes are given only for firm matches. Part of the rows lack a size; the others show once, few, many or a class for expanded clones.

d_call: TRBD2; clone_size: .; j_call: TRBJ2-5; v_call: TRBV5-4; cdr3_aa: CASSWTSGGMETQYF; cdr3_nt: TGTGCCAGCAGCTGGACTAGCGGGGGGATGGAGACCCAGTACTTC
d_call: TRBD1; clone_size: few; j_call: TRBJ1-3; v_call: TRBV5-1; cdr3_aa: CASSPGQAIRNTIYF; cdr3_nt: TGCGCCAGCAGCCCGGGACAGGCTATTCGAAACACCATATATTTT
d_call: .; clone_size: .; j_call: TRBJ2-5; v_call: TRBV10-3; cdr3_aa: CAISDYGHPASGTQYF; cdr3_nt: TGTGCCATCAGTGACTATGGACACCCTGCGTCTGGGACCCAGTACTTC
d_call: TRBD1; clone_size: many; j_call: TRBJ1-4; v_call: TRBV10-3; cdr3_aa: CAISETQGIGEKLFF; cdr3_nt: TGTGCCATCAGTGAGACACAGGGGATCGGGGAAAAACTGTTTTTT
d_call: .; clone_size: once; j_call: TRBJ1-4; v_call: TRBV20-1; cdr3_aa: CSAGPVGEKLFF; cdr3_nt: TGCAGTGCTGGGCCAGTAGGGGAAAAACTGTTTTTT
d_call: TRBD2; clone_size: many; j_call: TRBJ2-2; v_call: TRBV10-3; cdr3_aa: CAITQPGLAENTGELFF; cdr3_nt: TGTGCCATCACCCAACCGGGACTAGCGGAGAACACCGGGGAGCTGTTTTTT
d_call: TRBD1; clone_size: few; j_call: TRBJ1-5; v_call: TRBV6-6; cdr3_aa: CASSYFPGTGGNQPQHF; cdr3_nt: TGTGCCAGCAGTTACTTCCCCGGGACAGGGGGCAATCAGCCCCAGCATTTT
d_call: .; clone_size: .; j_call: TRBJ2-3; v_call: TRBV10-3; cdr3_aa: CAISATRVTDTQYF; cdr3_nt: TGTGCCATCAGTGCCACCCGGGTCACAGATACGCAGTATTTT
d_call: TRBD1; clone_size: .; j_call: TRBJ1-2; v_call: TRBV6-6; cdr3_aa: CASSYQGQGYGYTF; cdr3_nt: TGTGCCAGCAGTTATCAGGGACAGGGATATGGCTACACCTTC
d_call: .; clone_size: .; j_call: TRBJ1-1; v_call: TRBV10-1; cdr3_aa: CASSESPGSPLNTEAFF; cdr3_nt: TGCGCCAGCAGTGAGTCGCCGGGGAGCCCGTTGAACACTGAAGCTTTCTTT
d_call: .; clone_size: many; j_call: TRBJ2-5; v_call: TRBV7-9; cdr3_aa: CASTTAGAYSETQYF; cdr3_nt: TGTGCCAGCACCACGGCCGGGGCTTACAGTGAGACCCAGTACTTC
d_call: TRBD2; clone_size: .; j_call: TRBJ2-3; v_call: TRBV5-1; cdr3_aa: CASQPPGLTNTDTQYF; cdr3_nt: TGCGCCAGCCAGCCTCCGGGACTAACCAACACAGATACGCAGTATTTT
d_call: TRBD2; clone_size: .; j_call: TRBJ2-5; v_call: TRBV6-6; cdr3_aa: CASSYVGMGGETQYF; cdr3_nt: TGTGCCAGCAGTTACGTCGGGATGGGAGGGGAGACCCAGTACTTC
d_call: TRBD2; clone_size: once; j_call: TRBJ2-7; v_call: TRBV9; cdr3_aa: CASSVTSGSYEQYF; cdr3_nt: TGTGCCAGCAGCGTTACTAGCGGCTCCTACGAGCAGTACTTC
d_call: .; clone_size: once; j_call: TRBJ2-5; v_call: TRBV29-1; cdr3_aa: CSVGRRTQETQYF; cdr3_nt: TGCAGCGTTGGTCGGCGGACCCAAGAGACCCAGTACTTC
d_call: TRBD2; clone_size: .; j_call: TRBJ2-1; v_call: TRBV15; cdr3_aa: CATSSRTSGGDNEQFF; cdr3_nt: TGTGCCACCAGCAGCCGGACTAGCGGGGGGGATAATGAGCAGTTCTTC
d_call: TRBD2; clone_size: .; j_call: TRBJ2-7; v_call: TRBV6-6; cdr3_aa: CASSYLAGGSYEQYF; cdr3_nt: TGTGCCAGCAGTTACTTAGCGGGGGGATCCTACGAGCAGTACTTC
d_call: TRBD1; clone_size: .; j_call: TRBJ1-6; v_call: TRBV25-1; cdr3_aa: CASSETGQGTYNSPLHF; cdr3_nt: TGTGCCAGCAGTGAAACGGGACAGGGGACCTATAATTCACCCCTCCACTTT
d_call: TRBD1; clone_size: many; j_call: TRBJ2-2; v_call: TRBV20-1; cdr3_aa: CSARDSLRRQGATGELFF; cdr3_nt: TGCAGTGCTAGAGATTCCCTTAGGAGACAGGGTGCCACCGGGGAGCTGTTTTTT
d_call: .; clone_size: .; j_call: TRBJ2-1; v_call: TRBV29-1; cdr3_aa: CSVEAPYNEQFF; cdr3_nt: TGCAGCGTCGAGGCCCCATACAATGAGCAGTTCTTC
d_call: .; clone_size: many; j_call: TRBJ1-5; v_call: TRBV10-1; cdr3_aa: CASSEVRGGGPMDNQPQHF; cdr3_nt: TGCGCCAGCAGTGAGGTGAGGGGTGGAGGTCCTATGGACAATCAGCCCCAGCATTTT